The 22 T cell receptor beta chains below were found in one sample sequenced in a study of type 1 regulatory T cells. TCRdb itself ran the reads through MiXCR, one entry per CDR3 protein. The table includes 20,000 to 25,000 distinct CDR3 sequences, approximately 44% detected once. For these receptors, no antigen is known. Sequenced input: cultured T cells, either the whole culture or a sorted T cell fraction (not recorded which). The receptors were gathered from a human donor in good health.

This clonotype has a count of ten or more. This chain connects TRBV5-5 to TRBJ1-4, with no clear D. In germline, CDR1 is SGHKS, CDR2 YYEKEE (reference sequence). This CDR3 comprises 17 residues. V was pared by 1 base and J by 2 bases, with 15 bases between. The CDR3 DNA is TGTGCCAGCAGCTTGTGGGCGAGAAGCTTCACTAATGAAAAACTGTTTTTT. Encoded protein: CASSLWARSFTNEKLFF.

J is TRBJ2-1 and V is TRBV7-2; 16 positions agree with TRBD2. Per germline, CDR1 SGHTA and CDR2 FQGNSA. The CDR3 runs to 19 residues. Germline trimming cut 4 bases from V and 0 bases from J; bases unmatched to any gene: 6. The CDR3 reads CASSSKGLAGGSSYNEQFF. The CDR3 DNA is TGTGCCAGCAGCTCAAAGGGACTAGCGGGGGGGAGCTCCTACAATGAGCAGTTCTTC.

This clonotype came up a few times. V and J are TRBV5-1 and TRBJ2-2; D may be TRBD2 (6 bases). Germline assignment: CDR1 SGHRS and CDR2 YFSETQ. Trimming cost V 0 bases and J 8 bases, with 14 bases left between them. The length of the CDR3 is 15 residues. DNA for the CDR3: TGCGCCAGCAGCTTGGCCGGGACTCCAGAGGGGGAGCTGTTTTTT. Residues: CASSLAGTPEGELFF.

J is TRBJ2-1 and V is TRBV7-3; 12 bases are a match to TRBD2. The CDR3 covers 16 residues. Germline CDR1 reads SGHTA; CDR2 reads FQGTGA. With 7 bases clipped from V and 1 base from J, the junction kept 5 bases outside the gene matches. In DNA form, the CDR3 reads TGTGCCAGCACACTAGCGGGGGGAGGGTCCTACAATGAGCAGTTCTTC. Amino acid sequence: CASTLAGGGSYNEQFF.

V and J are TRBV6-6 and TRBJ1-2; possible D gene TRBD1, 5 bases. The CDR3 loop spans 13 amino acids. CDR1 is MNHNY and CDR2 is SVGAGI in the germline V gene (reference sequence). The V end lost 7 bases, the J end lost 6 bases, and 15 bases lay between the germline ends. The CDR3 DNA follows: TGTGCCAGCATCCTCCAGGGAATTGATGGCTACACCTTC. Translated, it gives CASILQGIDGYTF.

This clonotype is medium-sized within its sample. The V and J genes are TRBV7-2 and TRBJ2-5; 7 nucleotides align to TRBD2. Trimming removed 5 bases from V and 2 bases from J; junction bases left unmatched: 11. The CDR3 spans 16 residues. Germline values: CDR1 SGHTA, CDR2 FQGNSA. The CDR3 loop reads CASSEPGLPTQETQYF. CDR3 coding DNA: TGTGCCAGCAGCGAACCGGGACTACCGACGCAAGAGACCCAGTACTTC.

The CDR3 spells CASSYPGTGYYEQYF. Written as DNA, the CDR3 is TGTGCCAGCAGTTACCCCGGGACAGGGTACTACGAGCAGTACTTC. V gene TRBV6-2 or TRBV6-3 combines with J gene TRBJ2-7; TRBD1 matches 9 bases. The CDR3 has 15 residues. V lost 2 bases and J lost 3; bases outside the gene matches: 5. Germline CDR1 MNHEY, CDR2 SVGEGT.

The chain combines TRBV5-1 with TRBJ2-3; D is perhaps TRBD2 (5 bases). Trimming shortened V by 4 bases and J by 4 bases, and 13 bases separated the two germline ends. The CDR3 loop spans 14 amino acids. The germline CDR1 and CDR2 sequences are SGHRS and YFSETQ. CDR3 region: CASSLVPGSDTQYF. For the CDR3, the DNA is TGCGCCAGCAGCCTGGTACCGGGGTCAGATACGCAGTATTTT.

This clonotype was counted only a few times. J is TRBJ2-1 and V is TRBV12-3 or TRBV12-4; D call uncertain. This CDR3 has 14 amino acids. The germline V and J ends were trimmed by 5 bases and 3 bases, with 11 bases remaining between them. CDR3 amino acids: CASSPWGNYNEQFF. The CDR3 region has the DNA TGTGCCAGCAGTCCATGGGGAAACTACAATGAGCAGTTCTTC.

The chain has TRBV27 and TRBJ2-1; TRBD2 matches at 10 bases. The germline gives CDR1 MNHEY, CDR2 SMNVEV (reference sequence). The CDR3 runs 20 residues. Trimming took 6 bases from V and 0 from J; bases not matched to a gene: 17. The CDR3 DNA reads TGTGCCAGCAGAAGGTTCGGCAGCGGGGGGGATTTCGGCTCCTACAATGAGCAGTTCTTC. This translates into CASRRFGSGGDFGSYNEQFF.

The V gene is TRBV10-3, the J gene TRBJ2-1; the match to TRBD1 covers 8 bases. The V gene's germline CDR1 is ENHRY and CDR2 SYGVKD. Trimming removed 7 bases from V and 9 bases from J; junction bases left unmatched: 11. The CDR3 is made up of 14 amino acids. DNA of the CDR3: TGTGCCATCATGGGACAGGCAAAAACTGGTGAGCAGTTCTTC. Its protein product is CAIMGQAKTGEQFF.

In its sample, this clonotype was seen a few times. The rearrangement links TRBV6-5 to TRBJ1-4, with D perhaps matching TRBD1 (5 bases). Per the germline V gene, CDR1 is MNHEY and CDR2 is SVGAGI. The CDR3 spans 16 residues. V lost 4 bases and J lost 0, with 12 bases in between. The CDR3 loop is CASSWDWDATNEKLFF. DNA for the CDR3: TGTGCCAGCAGTTGGGACTGGGATGCAACTAATGAAAAACTGTTTTTT.

This clonotype was found a few times. V and J are TRBV19 and TRBJ2-7, with TRBD1 as a possible D gene (6 bases). V lost 0 bases to trimming and J lost 0 bases, with 9 bases between them. The CDR3 is 15 residues long. Germline CDR1 is LNHDA and CDR2 is SQIVND (reference sequence). CDR3 protein: CASSIDRGPSYEQYF. The CDR3 nucleotides are TGTGCCAGTAGTATAGACAGGGGTCCCTCCTACGAGCAGTACTTC.

In its sample, this clonotype was seen a few times. The chain recombines TRBV24-1 with TRBJ2-5; 8 bases align to TRBD2. After removal of 9 bases from V and 8 bases from J, the junction contained 7 bases not matched to a gene. CDR1 is KGHDR, CDR2 SFDVKD, per germline. The CDR3 is 12 residues long. This chain's CDR3 is CATSGGAYTQYF. DNA for the CDR3: TGTGCCACCTCCGGGGGGGCGTACACCCAGTACTTC.

Notes on this clonotype: A clone one base away is much larger, so this may be a read error. Because the CDR3 is missing its conserved closing phenylalanine or tryptophan, this is likely a read error. This sequence joins TRBV20-1 and TRBJ1-6, with a weak D call TRBD1 (5 bases). CDR1 DFQATT and CDR2 SNEGSKA come from the germline V gene (reference sequence). The CDR3 has 15 amino acids. V was cut by 1 base and J by 5 bases, with 12 bases left in between. The CDR3 DNA follows: TGCAGTGCTAGAGTCCAGGGTATGGATAATTCACCCCTCCACTCT. It translates to CSARVQGMDNSPLHS.

The chain employs TRBV7-6 and TRBJ1-5; 7 positions match TRBD1. CDR3 length: 18 residues. V trimming: 5 bases; J trimming: 0 bases; junction bases outside the gene matches: 13. Germline CDR1 is SGHVS and CDR2 is FNYEAQ. This CDR3 is CASSESPTGRVSNQPQHF. The CDR3 nucleotides are TGTGCCAGCAGCGAATCCCCGACAGGGAGAGTTAGCAATCAGCCCCAGCATTTT.

Judged by abundance, this clonotype is medium-sized. The rearrangement links TRBV20-1 to TRBJ1-2; the D gene is possibly TRBD1 (6 bases). Germline V gene data show CDR1 as DFQATT and CDR2 as SNEGSKA (reference sequence). The CDR3 totals 15 residues. Trimming shortened V by 0 bases and J by 7 bases, and 18 bases separated the two germline ends. CDR3 amino acids: CSARDRTALRGGYTF. For the CDR3, the DNA is TGCAGTGCTAGAGACAGGACAGCCCTTAGGGGTGGCTACACCTTC.

J is TRBJ2-2 and V is TRBV20-1; tentatively, D is TRBD1 (6 bases). This CDR3 has 14 residues. Trimming stripped 6 bases from V and 6 bases from J, with 17 bases between. The V gene's germline CDR1 is DFQATT and CDR2 SNEGSKA (reference sequence). The CDR3 sequence is CSANRDNIPGELFF. The CDR3 coding sequence is TGCAGTGCGAACCGGGACAACATACCCGGGGAGCTGTTTTTT.

The rearrangement joins TRBV6-2 or TRBV6-3 to TRBJ2-5; 8 bases are shared with TRBD2. Germline CDR1 and CDR2: MNHEY and SVGEGT. This CDR3 is 15 amino acids long. V dropped 2 bases and J dropped 9; count of bases not matched to a gene: 11. This CDR3 reads CASSYVASGPRAQYF. Written as DNA, the CDR3 is TGTGCCAGCAGTTACGTAGCTAGCGGGCCCAGGGCCCAGTACTTC.

The V call is TRBV5-1, the J call TRBJ2-7; D tentatively fits TRBD1 or TRBD2 (5 bases each). Germline V gene data show CDR1 as SGHRS and CDR2 as YFSETQ. The V gene lost 0 bases and the J gene lost 2 bases, with 9 bases spanning the gap. CDR3 length: 14 residues. The CDR3 spells CASSLDGAAYEQYF. The CDR3 bases are TGCGCCAGCAGCTTGGACGGGGCAGCCTACGAGCAGTACTTC. Filled out from reference TRBV5-1 and TRBJ2-7, the complete variable domain reads KAGVTQTPRYLIKTRGQQVTLSCSPISGHRSVSWYQQTPGQGLQFLFEYFSETQRNKGNFPGRFSGRQFSNSRSEMNVSTLELGDSALYLCASSLDGAAYEQYFGPGTRLTVT.

This chain connects TRBV2 to TRBJ2-1, with TRBD1 as a possible D gene (6 bases). Trimming removed 8 bases at V and 7 bases at J, with 18 bases between. Germline CDR1 and CDR2: SNHLY and FYNNEI. CDR3 length: 14 residues. The CDR3 region is CASELQTGKNEQFF. The CDR3 coding sequence is TGTGCCAGCGAACTTCAAACAGGGAAAAATGAGCAGTTCTTC.

The CDR3, as DNA: TGTGCCAGCAGCCAAGTACAAGGCGGGTCTCTGACAGATACGCAGTATTTT. Protein: CASSQVQGGSLTDTQYF. V gene TRBV4-2 combines with J gene TRBJ2-3, with D possibly matching TRBD2 (5 bases). Germline CDR1 reads LGHNA; CDR2 reads YNFKEQ. The CDR3 is 17 residues long. The ends were cut back, 1 base at V and 3 bases at J, with 17 bases in the middle.